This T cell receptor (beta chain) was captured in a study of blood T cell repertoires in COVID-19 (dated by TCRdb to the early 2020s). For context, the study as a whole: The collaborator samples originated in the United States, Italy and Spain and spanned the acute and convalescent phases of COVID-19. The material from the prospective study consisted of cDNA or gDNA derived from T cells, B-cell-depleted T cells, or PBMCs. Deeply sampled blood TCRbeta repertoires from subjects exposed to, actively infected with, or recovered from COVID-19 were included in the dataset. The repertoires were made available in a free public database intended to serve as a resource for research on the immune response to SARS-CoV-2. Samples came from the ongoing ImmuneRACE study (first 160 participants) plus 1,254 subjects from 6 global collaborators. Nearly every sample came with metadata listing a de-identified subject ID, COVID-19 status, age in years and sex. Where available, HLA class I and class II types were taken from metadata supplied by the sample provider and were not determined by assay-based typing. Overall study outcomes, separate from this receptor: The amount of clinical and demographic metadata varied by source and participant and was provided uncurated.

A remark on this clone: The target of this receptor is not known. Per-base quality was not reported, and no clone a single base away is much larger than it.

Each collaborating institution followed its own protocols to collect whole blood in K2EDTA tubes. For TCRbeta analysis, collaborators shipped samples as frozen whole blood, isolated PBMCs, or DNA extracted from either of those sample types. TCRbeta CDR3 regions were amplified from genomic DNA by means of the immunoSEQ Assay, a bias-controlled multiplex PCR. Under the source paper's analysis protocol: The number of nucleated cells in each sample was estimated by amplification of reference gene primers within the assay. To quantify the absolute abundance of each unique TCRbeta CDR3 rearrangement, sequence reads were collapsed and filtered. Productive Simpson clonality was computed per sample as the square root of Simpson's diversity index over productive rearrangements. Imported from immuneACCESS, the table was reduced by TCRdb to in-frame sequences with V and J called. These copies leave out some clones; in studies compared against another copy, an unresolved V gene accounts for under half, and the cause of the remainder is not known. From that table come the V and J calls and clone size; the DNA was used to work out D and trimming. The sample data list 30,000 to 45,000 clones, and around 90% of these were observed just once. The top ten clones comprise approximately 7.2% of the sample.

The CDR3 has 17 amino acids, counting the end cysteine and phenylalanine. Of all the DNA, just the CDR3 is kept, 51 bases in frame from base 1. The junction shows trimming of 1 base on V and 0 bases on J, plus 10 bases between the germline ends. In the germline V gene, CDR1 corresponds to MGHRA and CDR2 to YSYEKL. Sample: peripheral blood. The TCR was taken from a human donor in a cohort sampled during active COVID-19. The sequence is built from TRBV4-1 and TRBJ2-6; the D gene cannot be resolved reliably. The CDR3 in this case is CASSQVYPSSGANVLTF. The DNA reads TGCGCCAGCAGCCAAGTCTATCCGAGCTCTGGGGCCAACGTCCTGACTTTC.